The 4 T cell receptor beta chains below all came from one sample that was sequenced in a study of T-cell reconstitution after alpha-beta-depleted transplantation in children. During its preparation, the TCRbeta library received unique molecular identifiers. Each CDR3 protein is one row after TCRdb ran MiXCR on the PCR reads. This table holds 550,000 to 600,000 distinct CDR3 sequences, roughly 24% found once. The specimen was PBMCs, mostly from graft donor cells, collected 360 days after TCRalphabeta/CD19-depleted stem cell transplant. The receptors stem from a boy under two years old who had a stem cell transplant for acute myeloid leukemia, so the T cells may come from the graft donor.

As regards this clonotype: Its ends do not fully match the called genes, so a read error is possible. This chain uses TRBV12-3 or TRBV12-4 with TRBJ2-7, with D perhaps assigned TRBD1 or TRBD2 (5 bases each). The CDR3 sequence is 14 residues long. In nucleotides, the CDR3 is TGTGCCAGCAGTGTTGGGGACCCCACCTACGAGCAGTGCTTC. Its protein product is CASSVGDPTYEQCF.

With regard to this clonotype: As the CDR3 is not closed by the conserved phenylalanine or tryptophan, this likely results from a read error. The DNA is left out, because the CDR3 cannot be placed on it with certainty; the CDR3 is given as TCRdb lists it. The CDR3 loop reads CASSWAPKGTEAFV. The rearrangement uses TRBV21-1 and TRBJ1-1. TRBV21-1 is noted as a pseudogene. The CDR3 extends over 14 residues, inclusive of both ends.

In its sample, this clonotype was seen many times. This chain links TRBV12-3 or TRBV12-4 with TRBJ1-1; 7 positions match TRBD1. The CDR3 length is 14 residues. Trimming at V came to 5 bases and at J to 5 bases, leaving 8 bases not matched to a gene. DNA for the CDR3: TGTGCCAGCAGTATCCCGACAGGGTTGACTGAAGCTTTCTTT. It translates to CASSIPTGLTEAFF.

This rearrangement joins TRBV6-1 to TRBJ2-4; D is unclear. CDR3 length: 11 amino acids. In germline, CDR1 is MNHNS, CDR2 SASEGT. Trimming removed 6 bases at V and 9 bases at J, with 9 bases between. CDR3 sequence: CASSGRPIQYF. The CDR3 coding sequence is TGTGCCAGCAGCGGACGTCCCATTCAGTACTTC.